Listed here are 6 T cell receptor beta chains from one sample, sequenced in a study of T cell changes during pregnancy in multiple sclerosis. The assay was immunoSEQ multiplex PCR, and TCRdb's table has in-frame clones only and misses some. The sample yields under 70,000 clones, over 80% seen once. The starting material was CD4+ T cells from peripheral blood mononuclear cells, obtained after pregnancy. The source of these receptors is a female donor with multiple sclerosis, enrolled in a pregnancy study.

CDR3 in DNA: TGTGCCACCAGTAGTCAGCGGGCAATGTACGAGCAGTACTTC. It codes for CATSSQRAMYEQYF. The V call is TRBV19, the J call TRBJ2-7; weak D call: TRBD2 (6 bases). This CDR3 is built from 14 residues. Germline CDR1 reads LNHDA; CDR2 reads SQIVND (reference sequence). The germline V and J ends were trimmed by 10 bases and 4 bases, with 20 bases remaining between them.

This clone was observed a single time. The V and J genes are TRBV7-3 and TRBJ1-5; D possibly corresponds to TRBD1 (5 bases). Trimming left V 5 bases short and J 0 bases short, with 23 bases between. This CDR3 has 19 residues. Germline V CDR1 and CDR2: SGHTA, FQGTGA. The CDR3 bases are TGTGCCAGCAGCCACTCTTGGGGTCAGGGTCGCGGTAGCAATCAGCCCCAGCATTTT. Protein sequence: CASSHSWGQGRGSNQPQHF.

The V gene is TRBV6-4, the J gene TRBJ2-3, with 8 bases identical to TRBD2. Germline CDR1 MRHNA, CDR2 SNTAGT. The CDR3 runs 13 residues. The ends lost 5 bases at V and 5 bases at J; junction bases unmatched: 3. CDR3 amino acids: CASSPAGVDTQYF. CDR3 sequence (DNA): TGTGCCAGCAGTCCAGCGGGGGTAGATACGCAGTATTTT.

The V and J genes are TRBV4-2 and TRBJ2-1, with D possibly TRBD2 on 6 matching bases. The CDR3 is 17 amino acids. With 0 bases removed from V and 4 bases from J, the gap between germline ends came to 16 bases. The germline V gene has CDR1 LGHNA and CDR2 YNFKEQ. The CDR3 reads CASSQDFGGPPYNEQFF. The DNA of the CDR3 is TGTGCCAGCAGCCAAGATTTCGGGGGTCCGCCTTACAATGAGCAGTTCTTC.

The rearrangement links TRBV18 to TRBJ2-3, with D possibly matching TRBD2 (6 bases). The CDR3 has 15 amino acids. Germline V gene sequence: CDR1 KGHSH, CDR2 LQKENI. V was shortened by 5 bases and J by 2 bases, with 14 bases between the two germline ends. The CDR3 DNA is TGTGCCAGCTCAGGCCCGGGACTGATCACAGATACGCAGTATTTT. It specifies CASSGPGLITDTQYF.

The chain uses TRBV5-8 and TRBJ2-6; D remains unclear. Germline V gives CDR1 SGHTS, CDR2 YDEGEE. V lost 4 bases, J lost 2 bases, and 10 bases lay in between. The CDR3 totals 15 residues. The CDR3: CASSASLPGANVLTF. The CDR3, as DNA: TGTGCCAGCAGCGCGTCCCTCCCTGGGGCCAACGTCCTGACTTTC.